The next 25 T cell receptor beta chains were all read from a single sample in a study of blood T cell repertoires in COVID-19. Repertoires were generated with immunoSEQ multiplex PCR, while TCRdb's copy carries only in-frame clones and drops some. The table includes 40,000 to 55,000 clones, 88% detected once. Sequenced input: peripheral blood. The receptors were gathered from a man between 50 and 59 years old with active COVID-19.

This clone showed up just a few times. The V gene is TRBV2, the J gene TRBJ2-1; 10 nucleotides line up with TRBD1. V lost 6 bases, J lost 4 bases, and 9 bases stayed unmatched. The CDR3 sequence is 16 residues long. Germline CDR1 and CDR2: SNHLY and FYNNEI. CDR3 in amino acids: CASRLNPGQGYNEQFF. As DNA, the CDR3 is TGTGCCAGCAGATTAAATCCGGGACAGGGGTACAATGAGCAGTTCTTC. The full variable domain, its missing parts supplied by reference TRBV2 and TRBJ2-1, is EPEVTQTPSHQVTQMGQEVILRCVPISNHLYFYWYRQILGQKVEFLVSFYNNEISEKSEIFDDQFSVERPDGSNFTLKIRSTKLEDSAMYFCASRLNPGQGYNEQFFGPGTRLTVL.

V usage is TRBV11-2 and J usage is TRBJ1-2; D call uncertain. Germline CDR1 reads SGHAT; CDR2 reads FQNNGV. Trimming left V 2 bases short and J 3 bases short, with 4 bases between. The CDR3 has 12 amino acids. The CDR3 sequence is CASSLPYYGYTF. The CDR3 DNA sequence: TGTGCCAGCAGCTTACCCTACTATGGCTACACCTTC.

The V and J genes are TRBV24-1 and TRBJ2-1, with 9 nucleotides matching TRBD1. Germline V lookup: CDR1 KGHDR, CDR2 SFDVKD. Trimming cost V 5 bases and J 5 bases; bases outside gene matches: 3. The CDR3 consists of 14 residues. The CDR3 is CATSVGQGDNEQFF. DNA for the CDR3: TGTGCCACCAGTGTGGGACAGGGCGACAATGAGCAGTTCTTC.

The chain employs TRBV6-5 and TRBJ1-5, with D uncertain. The CDR3 has 15 residues. V was clipped by 5 bases and J by 0 bases, with 11 bases between them. Looked up from germline, CDR1 is MNHEY and CDR2 is SVGAGI. CDR3 sequence: CASSPRYNSNQPQHF. The CDR3 region has the DNA TGTGCCAGCAGTCCCCGATACAATAGCAATCAGCCCCAGCATTTT.

The V call is TRBV6-2 or TRBV6-3, the J call TRBJ2-7, with a possible D match to TRBD1 (5 bases). Germline V gene sequence: CDR1 MNHEY, CDR2 SVGEGT. The CDR3 extends over 14 amino acids. V dropped 2 bases and J dropped 4 bases, with 12 bases sitting between them. The CDR3 DNA sequence: TGTGCCAGCAGTTACGGGCAGGGTCCGTACGAGCAGTACTTC. Protein sequence: CASSYGQGPYEQYF.

The chain has TRBV6-6 and TRBJ1-4; 7 positions match TRBD1. Germline lookup yields CDR1 MNHNY and CDR2 SVGAGI (reference sequence). With V trimmed by 0 bases and J by 7 bases, 8 bases remained unmatched. This CDR3 has 16 amino acids. CDR3 in amino acids: CASSYSIDRVGEKLFF. The CDR3 bases are TGTGCCAGCAGTTACTCCATCGACAGGGTGGGTGAAAAACTGTTTTTT.

This chain connects TRBV5-6 to TRBJ1-2, with 7 bases aligning to TRBD1. V lost 0 bases and J lost 2; bases outside the gene matches: 10. Germline CDR1 SGHDT, CDR2 YYEEEE. The CDR3 runs 17 residues. CDR3 in amino acids: CASSLEFMDRLNYGYTF. CDR3 nucleotides: TGTGCCAGCAGCTTGGAATTTATGGACAGGCTGAACTATGGCTACACCTTC.

The CDR3 sequence: CAISEPTGGAALFF. The CDR3 region has the DNA TGTGCCATCAGTGAACCGACAGGGGGCGCGGCCCTGTTTTTT. The chain is built from TRBV10-3 and TRBJ1-4, with TRBD1 identical over 10 bases. J gave up 14 bases and V 3 bases, and 9 bases lay outside the gene matches. The CDR3 runs 14 residues. The germline gives CDR1 ENHRY, CDR2 SYGVKD.

The chain links TRBV5-8 to TRBJ1-5, with 9 bases aligning to TRBD1. Germline V gene sequence: CDR1 SGHTS, CDR2 YDEGEE. CDR3 size: 17 residues. V dropped 0 bases and J dropped 6; count of bases not matched to a gene: 10. CDR3 in amino acids: CASSLGLGQGTRQPQHF. DNA for the CDR3: TGTGCCAGCAGCTTGGGTTTAGGACAGGGGACTCGTCAGCCCCAGCATTTT.

This clone was seen once. The CDR3 DNA reads as TGTGCCGTCGACAGGGGTTTGAACACTGAAGCTTTCTTT. This gives the protein CAVDRGLNTEAFF. The rearrangement links TRBV10-3 to TRBJ1-1, with 8 bases identical to TRBD1. The V segment lost 11 bases and the J segment 0 bases; nucleotides outside the gene matches: 5. CDR1 is ENHRY, CDR2 SYGVKD, per germline. The CDR3 has 13 residues.

This clone showed up just a few times. This chain joins TRBV5-5 and TRBJ2-7; D is undetermined. V shed 4 bases and J shed 5 bases, with 16 bases lying between them. This CDR3 is built from 14 residues. CDR1 and CDR2 (germline): SGHKS, YYEKEE (reference sequence). This chain's CDR3 is CASSEIFNRDEQYF. DNA of the CDR3: TGTGCCAGCAGCGAGATCTTTAATCGGGACGAGCAGTACTTC.

This clone was detected once. V and J are TRBV11-3 and TRBJ2-5, with D perhaps TRBD1 (5 bases). Germline V lookup: CDR1 SGHNT, CDR2 YENEEA. Trimming took off 6 bases at V and 0 bases at J, with 14 bases between the two ends. CDR3 length: 15 amino acids. The CDR3 protein is CASRNRSQYQETQYF. The CDR3 nucleotides read TGTGCCAGCAGGAACAGGTCCCAATACCAAGAGACCCAGTACTTC. The variable domain in full, completed from reference TRBV11-3 and TRBJ2-5, reads EAGVVQSPRYKIIEKKQPVAFWCNPISGHNTLYWYLQNLGQGPELLIRYENEEAVDDSQLPKDRFSAERLKGVDSTLKIQPAELGDSAVYLCASRNRSQYQETQYFGPGTRLLVL.

The genes are TRBV7-9 and TRBJ1-1; D not resolved. Looked up from germline, CDR1 is SEHNR and CDR2 is FQNEAQ (reference sequence). The ends were cut back, 4 bases at V and 1 base at J, with 7 bases in the middle. The CDR3 consists of 13 residues. This CDR3 is CASSSTENTEAFF. The CDR3 nucleotides read TGTGCCAGCAGCTCTACAGAGAACACTGAAGCTTTCTTT.

The chain uses TRBV5-4 and TRBJ1-6, with TRBD1 as a possible D gene (6 bases). Germline-derived CDR1 and CDR2 are SGHNT and YYREEE (reference sequence). The CDR3 has 15 residues. V shed 2 bases and J shed 7 bases, with 13 bases lying between them. The DNA for the CDR3 is TGTGCCAGCAGCTTACAGGGACGGACGAATTCACCCCTCCACTTT. Its translation is CASSLQGRTNSPLHF.

This clone occurred once. V is TRBV7-8 and J is TRBJ1-2, with 8 positions matching TRBD1. The V and J ends lost 5 bases and 5 bases, in that order; junction bases with no gene match: 4. The CDR3 is made up of 13 amino acids. Germline CDR1 and CDR2: SGHVS and FQNEAQ. CDR3 sequence (DNA): TGTGCCAGCAGCCCGGGACAGGCTTATGGCTACACCTTC. This codes for CASSPGQAYGYTF.

This chain connects TRBV5-1 to TRBJ1-2; TRBD1 might be the D (5 bases). V was trimmed by 6 bases and J by 8 bases, leaving 14 bases between them. The germline CDR1 and CDR2 sequences are SGHRS and YFSETQ. The CDR3 is 12 amino acids. CDR3 sequence (DNA): TGCGCCAGCACGATGGACAAGCAAGGCTACACCTTC. Amino acids: CASTMDKQGYTF.

The CDR3 here is CASSSQTGNNEQFF. CDR3 bases: TGTGCCAGCAGCTCCCAGACAGGAAACAATGAGCAGTTCTTC. The rearrangement uses TRBV5-4 and TRBJ2-1, with D possibly being TRBD1 (6 bases). V lost 3 bases to trimming and J lost 5 bases, with 12 bases between them. Germline CDR1 and CDR2: SGHNT and YYREEE (reference sequence). The CDR3 has 14 residues.

The chain uses TRBV28 and TRBJ2-5, with a tentative D call TRBD1 (5 bases). V was cut by 6 bases and J by 4 bases, with 15 bases left in between. Per the germline V gene, CDR1 is MDHEN and CDR2 is SYDVKM. This CDR3 is 14 amino acids long. As DNA, the CDR3 is TGTGCCAGCAGAGGCCCGACAGTCTCAGAGACCCAGTACTTC. Protein product: CASRGPTVSETQYF.

The J gene is TRBJ2-2, the V gene TRBV29-1, with D perhaps TRBD1 (7 bases). This CDR3 has 14 amino acids. Germline loops: CDR1 SQVTM, CDR2 ANQGSEA. Trimming left V 6 bases short and J 5 bases short, with 16 bases between. CDR3 sequence reads: CSVEGQPGTGELFF. CDR3 nucleotides: TGCAGCGTGGAGGGACAGCCGGGGACCGGGGAGCTGTTTTTT.

This clone was seen a handful of times. In DNA form, the CDR3 reads TGTGCCAGCAGCCTACGGGACACCTATGGCTACACCTTC. It is translated as CASSLRDTYGYTF. The genes are TRBV7-9 and TRBJ1-2, with D tentatively TRBD1 (6 bases). CDR3 size: 13 residues. V was shortened by 5 bases and J by 4 bases, with 11 bases between the two germline ends. The germline gives CDR1 SEHNR, CDR2 FQNEAQ (reference sequence).

V usage is TRBV6-5 and J usage is TRBJ2-1; 9 bases align to TRBD2. Germline values: CDR1 MNHEY, CDR2 SVGAGI. The CDR3 extends over 14 amino acids. The V gene end was trimmed by 7 bases and the J gene end by 9 bases; junction bases not matched to a gene: 10. The chain's CDR3 is CASNTISGSAEQFF. DNA of the CDR3: TGTGCCAGCAACACAATTAGCGGGAGTGCTGAGCAGTTCTTC.

The J gene is TRBJ1-5, the V gene TRBV19, with 11 positions matching TRBD1. The CDR3 has 16 amino acids. The germline V gene encodes CDR1 LNHDA and CDR2 SQIVND (reference sequence). J lost 7 bases, V lost 3 bases, and 8 bases had no gene match. The chain's CDR3 is CASSIPGTGGMQPQHF. The CDR3 bases are TGTGCCAGTAGTATCCCCGGGACAGGGGGTATGCAGCCCCAGCATTTT.

The V call is TRBV5-8, the J call TRBJ2-5; the D gene is possibly TRBD1 (6 bases). The germline CDR1 and CDR2 sequences are SGHTS and YDEGEE. The CDR3 length is 14 residues. The V end lost 4 bases, the J end lost 5 bases, and 15 bases lay between the germline ends. DNA of the CDR3: TGTGCCAGCAGCCTACAGGGTTTAGGGGAGACCCAGTACTTC. Protein product: CASSLQGLGETQYF. Using reference TRBV5-8 and TRBJ2-5 for the parts outside the CDR3, the full variable domain is EAGVTQSPTHLIKTRGQQATLRCSPISGHTSVYWYQQALGLGLQFLLWYDEGEERNRGNFPPRFSGRQFPNYSSELNVNALELEDSALYLCASSLQGLGETQYFGPGTRLLVL.

The J gene is TRBJ2-1, the V gene TRBV19; 9 bases match TRBD2. Trimming cost V 2 bases and J 14 bases; bases outside gene matches: 7. The CDR3 length is 13 residues. Germline values: CDR1 LNHDA, CDR2 SQIVND (reference sequence). Written as DNA, the CDR3 is TGTGCCAGTAGTATAAAAGCCGGGACTAGCAAGTTCTTC. It translates to CASSIKAGTSKFF.

This clone came up a few times. The chain carries TRBV30 and TRBJ1-6, with a tentative D call TRBD1 (6 bases). V lost 2 bases to trimming and J lost 8 bases, with 7 bases between them. The germline V gene has CDR1 GTSNPN and CDR2 SVGIG (reference sequence). This CDR3 spans 12 amino acids. The CDR3 sequence: CAWSPGDSPLHF. DNA for the CDR3: TGTGCCTGGAGTCCAGGGGATTCACCCCTCCACTTT.